The 29 T cell receptor beta chains below come from one sample, sequenced in a study of long-term antiretroviral therapy in people with HIV. An immunoSEQ assay, version v3.0, was performed at survey level. Assay used: immunoSEQ multiplex PCR; TCRdb lists only in-frame clones, some missing. The repertoire consists of roughly 34,000 clones, with about 85% occurring once and the leading ten covering approximately 4.9%. The sequencing used unsorted PBMCs, collected about 2.7 years before starting antiretroviral therapy. These receptors were collected from a young woman with HIV.

By share, this clone ranks as medium-sized. The chain uses TRBV9 and TRBJ1-2; TRBD1 might be the D (6 bases). The CDR3 is 14 residues long. Germline V gene sequence: CDR1 SGDLS, CDR2 YYNGEE. Deletions cut 4 bases from V and 4 bases from J, with 14 bases between. Here the CDR3 reads CASSPRDTPYGYTF. The CDR3 DNA is TGTGCCAGCAGCCCCCGGGACACCCCCTATGGCTACACCTTC.

The rearrangement uses TRBV19 and TRBJ1-2; D gene ambiguous. This CDR3 is 14 amino acids long. Germline CDR1 LNHDA, CDR2 SQIVND (reference sequence). The V end was cut by 2 bases, the J end by 2 bases, with 9 bases between. DNA of the CDR3: TGTGCCAGTAGTATACGAACAGAGAACTATGGCTACACCTTC. Amino acid sequence: CASSIRTENYGYTF.

This clone came up once. The rearrangement links TRBV28 to TRBJ1-5, with D possibly matching TRBD1 (5 bases). CDR1 is MDHEN, CDR2 SYDVKM, per germline. V lost 7 bases and J 7 bases, leaving 17 bases between the germline ends. The CDR3 contains 14 residues. The DNA for the CDR3 is TGTGCCAGCACCCCGGGACCGGAGGGCCAGCCCCAGCATTTT. Its protein is CASTPGPEGQPQHF.

V usage is TRBV19 and J usage is TRBJ2-2; 11 nucleotides align to TRBD2. Losses at the gene ends were 6 bases for V and 1 base for J; bases not matched to a gene: 13. The CDR3 is 19 residues long. Germline V lookup: CDR1 LNHDA, CDR2 SQIVND (reference sequence). The CDR3 region is CASSRGLFGLAGNTGELFF. The DNA of the CDR3 is TGTGCCAGTAGCAGGGGATTATTTGGACTAGCGGGGAACACCGGGGAGCTGTTTTTT.

The chain links TRBV13 to TRBJ1-1; D uncertain. The CDR3 spans 14 residues. The V and J ends lost 4 bases and 11 bases respectively, with 20 bases between them. From germline, CDR1 is PRHDT and CDR2 FYEKMQ (reference sequence). CDR3 region: CASSYLDGVGGAFF. CDR3 sequence (DNA): TGTGCCAGCAGCTACCTAGACGGGGTCGGTGGGGCTTTCTTT.

V and J are TRBV6-5 and TRBJ2-1; 8 bases agree with TRBD1. The V gene's germline CDR1 is MNHEY and CDR2 SVGAGI. J was trimmed by 5 bases and V by 5 bases; bases with no gene match: 5. The length of the CDR3 is 14 residues. The CDR3, as DNA: TGTGCCAGCAGTCCCGGGACAGGCCACAATGAGCAGTTCTTC. It yields the protein CASSPGTGHNEQFF.

This chain connects TRBV6-1 to TRBJ1-2; no definite D call. CDR3 length equals 12 residues. Germline V gene lookup returns CDR1 MNHNS and CDR2 SASEGT. V lost 3 bases to trimming and J lost 5 bases, with 7 bases between them. The CDR3 DNA follows: TGTGCCAGCAGTGACAGGTCTTATGGCTACACCTTC. Protein: CASSDRSYGYTF.

This clone showed up just once. The chain joins TRBV19 to TRBJ1-3; no reliable D call. The CDR3 length is 15 residues. CDR1 and CDR2 from the germline V gene are LNHDA and SQIVND (reference sequence). The V gene lost 0 bases and the J gene lost 2 bases, with 8 bases spanning the gap. The CDR3 nucleotides read TGTGCCAGTAGTATAGAAACCCTAGCTGGAAACACCATATATTTT. Translating gives CASSIETLAGNTIYF.

V and J are TRBV6-5 and TRBJ1-4; TRBD1 aligns across 8 bases. The CDR3 has 15 amino acids. V was pared by 6 bases and J by 8 bases, with 11 bases of the junction left unmatched. Germline V CDR1 and CDR2: MNHEY, SVGAGI. The CDR3 loop reads CASREGSGGSEKLFF. CDR3 DNA: TGTGCCAGCAGGGAGGGATCAGGGGGCTCGGAAAAACTGTTTTTT.

This clone has just a few counts. This chain joins TRBV7-3 and TRBJ1-1, with a possible D match to TRBD1 (6 bases). Germline V gene lookup returns CDR1 SGHTA and CDR2 FQGTGA. The CDR3 has 13 residues. V shed 4 bases and J shed 3 bases, with 9 bases lying between them. In DNA, the CDR3 is TGTGCCAGCAGCTCCCGACAGGACACTGAAGCTTTCTTT. As protein: CASSSRQDTEAFF.

The J gene is TRBJ2-5, the V gene TRBV19, with D unclear. Germline V CDR1 and CDR2: LNHDA, SQIVND (reference sequence). The CDR3 totals 16 residues. V was cut by 6 bases and J by 3 bases, with 20 bases left in between. CDR3 DNA sequence: TGTGCCAGTAGCCCCCTCGACCCAAGCAAGGAAGAGACCCAGTACTTC. Translation: CASSPLDPSKEETQYF.

The rearrangement joins TRBV4-1 to TRBJ2-3; D not certain. CDR3 length equals 13 residues. The germline V and J ends were trimmed by 8 bases and 6 bases, with 15 bases remaining between them. Looked up from germline, CDR1 is MGHRA and CDR2 is YSYEKL. CDR3 coding DNA: TGCGCCAGCGGGCAAGAGTTTGCTGATACGCAGTATTTT. Protein sequence: CASGQEFADTQYF.

The CDR3 loop is CASSYLPTGGVETQYF. The CDR3 DNA is TGTGCCAGCAGTTACCTACCGACAGGGGGCGTAGAGACCCAGTACTTC. This chain links TRBV6-6 with TRBJ2-5, with 10 positions matching TRBD1. This CDR3 is built from 16 residues. Looked up from germline, CDR1 is MNHNY and CDR2 is SVGAGI (reference sequence). J lost 4 bases, V lost 2 bases, and 7 bases had no gene match.

The CDR3 nucleotides read TGTGCCAGCAGTCGAACAGGGGGGAGGACTGAAGCTTTCTTT. This gives the protein CASSRTGGRTEAFF. The chain employs TRBV6-1 and TRBJ1-1, with TRBD1 identical over 8 bases. The CDR3 has 14 amino acids. V lost 5 bases, J lost 5 bases, and 7 bases stayed unmatched. Germline CDR1 is MNHNS and CDR2 is SASEGT.

The gene calls are TRBV10-2 and TRBJ1-3; D is possibly TRBD1 (6 bases). With 7 bases removed from V and 2 bases from J, the gap between germline ends came to 12 bases. CDR1 is WSHSY and CDR2 is SAAADI in the germline V gene. The CDR3 covers 14 residues. Here the CDR3 reads CASKVGATGNTIYF. DNA for the CDR3: TGCGCCAGCAAGGTGGGGGCCACTGGAAACACCATATATTTT.

The chain is built from TRBV11-2 and TRBJ2-1; D gene uncertain. The CDR3 spans 11 residues. CDR1 and CDR2 (germline): SGHAT, FQNNGV. V was trimmed by 2 bases and J by 9 bases, leaving 5 bases between them. CDR3 loop: CASSLPSEQFF. The CDR3 region has the DNA TGTGCCAGCAGCTTACCGAGTGAGCAGTTCTTC.

V usage is TRBV7-9 and J usage is TRBJ2-5; possible D gene TRBD1, 6 bases. CDR3 length equals 15 residues. Germline-derived CDR1 and CDR2 are SEHNR and FQNEAQ (reference sequence). V was clipped by 4 bases and J by 2 bases, with 14 bases between them. In DNA form, the CDR3 reads TGTGCCAGCAGCTACCAACAGGGTTGGCAAGAGACCCAGTACTTC. Protein product: CASSYQQGWQETQYF.

The V call is TRBV7-6, the J call TRBJ2-7; 7 bases agree with TRBD2. The J segment lost 3 bases and the V segment lost 3 bases, leaving 14 bases of the junction unmatched. CDR3 length: 17 residues. The germline V gene encodes CDR1 SGHVS and CDR2 FNYEAQ. The CDR3 coding sequence is TGTGCCAGCAGCTTCGCTCTTAGCGGGCTGGCCCACTACGAGCAGTACTTC. Amino acids: CASSFALSGLAHYEQYF.

This chain joins TRBV7-7 and TRBJ2-5, with D perhaps matching TRBD1 or TRBD2 (5 bases each). The CDR3 contains 16 residues. Trimming removed 4 bases from V and 2 bases from J, with 17 bases in between. Looked up from germline, CDR1 is SSHAT and CDR2 is FNYEAQ (reference sequence). For the CDR3, the DNA is TGTGCCAGCAGCTCCGGAACCGGGACGGGACAAGAGACCCAGTACTTC. It is translated as CASSSGTGTGQETQYF. The whole variable domain, remainder taken from reference TRBV7-7 and TRBJ2-5, is GAGVSQSPRYKVTKRGQDVTLRCDPISSHATLYWYQQALGQGPEFLTYFNYEAQPDKSGLPSDRFSAERPEGSISTLTIQRTEQRDSAMYRCASSSGTGTGQETQYFGPGTRLLVL.

V usage is TRBV9 and J usage is TRBJ2-6, with D possibly being TRBD2 (7 bases). V lost 3 bases, J lost 3 bases, and 16 bases lay in between. The CDR3 loop spans 17 amino acids. CDR1 and CDR2 from the germline V gene are SGDLS and YYNGEE. The CDR3 sequence: CASSDEGEGLGANVLTF. DNA of the CDR3: TGTGCCAGCAGCGACGAGGGGGAGGGGCTTGGGGCCAACGTCCTGACTTTC.

The V and J genes are TRBV4-1 and TRBJ1-1; 8 bases align to TRBD1. V lost 7 bases and J lost 0; bases outside the gene matches: 10. The germline V gene has CDR1 MGHRA and CDR2 YSYEKL. CDR3 length equals 16 residues. The CDR3 loop reads CASKRGQGALNTEAFF. The CDR3 DNA is TGCGCCAGCAAAAGGGGGCAGGGGGCACTGAACACTGAAGCTTTCTTT.

The chain recombines TRBV10-3 with TRBJ1-2, with TRBD1 matching 7 bases. V gave up 6 bases and J gave up 5 bases; unmatched junction bases: 6. Germline lookup yields CDR1 ENHRY and CDR2 SYGVKD. This CDR3 spans 13 amino acids. The CDR3 loop is CAIRDRRTYGYTF. CDR3 nucleotides: TGTGCCATCAGGGACAGGAGGACGTATGGCTACACCTTC.

The chain uses TRBV29-1 and TRBJ1-5; D not resolved. This CDR3 is built from 12 residues. V was shortened by 6 bases and J by 3 bases, with 9 bases between the two germline ends. Germline loops: CDR1 SQVTM, CDR2 ANQGSEA. This CDR3 reads CSVAPPNQPQHF. In DNA form, the CDR3 reads TGCAGCGTGGCCCCCCCCAATCAGCCCCAGCATTTT.

V usage is TRBV5-4 and J usage is TRBJ2-6; D unresolved. Germline values: CDR1 SGHNT, CDR2 YYREEE (reference sequence). CDR3 length equals 15 residues. V was pared by 10 bases and J by 4 bases, with 18 bases between. CDR3 sequence reads: CASQPRAPGANVLTF. CDR3 sequence (DNA): TGTGCCTCTCAACCCCGGGCGCCGGGGGCCAACGTCCTGACTTTC.

The gene calls are TRBV6-1 and TRBJ1-2; D possibly corresponds to TRBD1 (5 bases). Germline assignment: CDR1 MNHNS and CDR2 SASEGT. This CDR3 contains 13 residues. The V and J ends lost 6 bases and 2 bases respectively, with 10 bases between them. This CDR3 is CASSVDRNYGYTF. The CDR3, as DNA: TGTGCCAGCAGCGTTGACAGAAACTATGGCTACACCTTC.

The gene calls are TRBV6-1 and TRBJ1-3; D gene unclear. V lost 1 base, J lost 0 bases, and 7 bases lay in between. This CDR3 contains 15 residues. From germline, CDR1 is MNHNS and CDR2 SASEGT. CDR3 amino acids: CASSEERISGNTIYF. The CDR3 DNA reads as TGTGCCAGCAGTGAAGAACGGATCTCTGGAAACACCATATATTTT.

The V gene is TRBV15, the J gene TRBJ2-7; 9 nucleotides match TRBD2. The germline V gene has CDR1 LNHNV and CDR2 YYDKDF (reference sequence). This CDR3 is built from 18 residues. With V trimmed by 1 base and J by 2 bases, 12 bases remained unmatched. The CDR3 region has the DNA TGTGCCACCAGCAGAGCTAGCGGGGAATCGAGGGGAACCTACGAGCAGTACGTC. Protein product: CATSRASGESRGTYEQYV.

This chain joins TRBV2 and TRBJ1-1; a weak D match, TRBD1 (5 bases). CDR1 and CDR2 (germline): SNHLY, FYNNEI. The V and J ends lost 7 bases and 1 base respectively, with 10 bases between them. The CDR3 loop spans 13 amino acids. The DNA for the CDR3 is TGTGCCAGCACCCAAGGGGAGAACACTGAAGCTTTCTTT. It is translated as CASTQGENTEAFF.

The chain recombines TRBV19 with TRBJ2-7, with TRBD2 as a possible D gene (5 bases). V was pared by 0 bases and J by 5 bases, with 14 bases between. The germline V gene encodes CDR1 LNHDA and CDR2 SQIVND (reference sequence). CDR3 length equals 15 residues. In nucleotides, the CDR3 is TGTGCCAGTAGTATAGAACGAGGACTTCCCAACGAGCAGTACTTC. Protein: CASSIERGLPNEQYF.